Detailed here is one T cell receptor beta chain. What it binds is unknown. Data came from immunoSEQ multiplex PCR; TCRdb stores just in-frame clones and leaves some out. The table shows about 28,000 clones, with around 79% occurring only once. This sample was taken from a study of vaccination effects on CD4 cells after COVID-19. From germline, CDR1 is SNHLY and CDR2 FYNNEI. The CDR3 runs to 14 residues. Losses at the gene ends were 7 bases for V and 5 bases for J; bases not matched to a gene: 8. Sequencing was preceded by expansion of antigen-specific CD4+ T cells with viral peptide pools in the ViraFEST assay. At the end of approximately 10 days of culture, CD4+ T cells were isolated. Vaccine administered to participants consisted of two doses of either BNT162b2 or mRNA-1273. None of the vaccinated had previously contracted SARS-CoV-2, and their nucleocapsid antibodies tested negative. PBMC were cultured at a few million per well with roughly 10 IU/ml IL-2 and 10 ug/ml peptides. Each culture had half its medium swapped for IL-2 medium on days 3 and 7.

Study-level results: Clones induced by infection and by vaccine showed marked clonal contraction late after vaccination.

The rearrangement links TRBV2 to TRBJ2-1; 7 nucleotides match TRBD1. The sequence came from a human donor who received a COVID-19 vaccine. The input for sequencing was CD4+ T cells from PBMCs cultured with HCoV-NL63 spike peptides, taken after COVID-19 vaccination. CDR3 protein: CASTGTEAHNEQFF. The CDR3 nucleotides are TGTGCCAGCACCGGGACAGAGGCCCACAATGAGCAGTTCTTC. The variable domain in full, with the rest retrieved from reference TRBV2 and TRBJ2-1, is EPEVTQTPSHQVTQMGQEVILRCVPISNHLYFYWYRQILGQKVEFLVSFYNNEISEKSEIFDDQFSVERPDGSNFTLKIRSTKLEDSAMYFCASTGTEAHNEQFFGPGTRLTVL.